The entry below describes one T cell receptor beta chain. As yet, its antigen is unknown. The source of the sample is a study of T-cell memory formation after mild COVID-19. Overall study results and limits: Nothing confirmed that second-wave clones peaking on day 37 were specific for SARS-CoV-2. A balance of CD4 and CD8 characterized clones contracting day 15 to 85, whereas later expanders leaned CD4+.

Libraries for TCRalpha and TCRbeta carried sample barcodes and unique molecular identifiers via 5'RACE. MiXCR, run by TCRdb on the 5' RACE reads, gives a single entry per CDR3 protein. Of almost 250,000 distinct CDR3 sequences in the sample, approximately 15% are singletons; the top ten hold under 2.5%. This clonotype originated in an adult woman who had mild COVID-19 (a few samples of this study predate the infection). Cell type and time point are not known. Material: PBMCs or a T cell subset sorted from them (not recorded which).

The chain's CDR3 is CASSYGTLARTDTQYF. The DNA of the CDR3 is TGTGCCAGCAGTTACGGCACACTAGCTAGGACAGATACGCAGTATTTT. This chain links TRBV6-2 or TRBV6-3 with TRBJ2-3; D perhaps matches TRBD2 (6 bases). The V end was cut by 2 bases, the J end by 3 bases, with 15 bases between. CDR3 length: 16 residues. Germline V gives CDR1 MNHEY, CDR2 SVGEGT.